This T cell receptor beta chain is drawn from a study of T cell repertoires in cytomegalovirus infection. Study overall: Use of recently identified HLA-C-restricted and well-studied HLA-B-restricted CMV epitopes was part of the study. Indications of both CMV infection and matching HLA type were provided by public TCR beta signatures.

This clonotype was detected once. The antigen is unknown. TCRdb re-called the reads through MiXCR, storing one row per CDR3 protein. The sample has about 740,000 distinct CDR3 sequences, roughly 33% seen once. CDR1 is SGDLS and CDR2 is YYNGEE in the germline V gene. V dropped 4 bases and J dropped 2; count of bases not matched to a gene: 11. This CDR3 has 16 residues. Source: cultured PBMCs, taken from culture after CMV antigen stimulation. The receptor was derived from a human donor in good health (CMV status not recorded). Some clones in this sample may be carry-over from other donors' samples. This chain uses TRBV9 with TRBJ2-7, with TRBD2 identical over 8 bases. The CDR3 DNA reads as TGTGCCAGCAGCCCCCTTGGAGCGGGAGCAACCTACGAGCAGTACTTC. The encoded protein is CASSPLGAGATYEQYF.